The following is a T cell receptor beta chain sequence with its context. Its binding antigen is unknown. Qualities for individual bases were not recorded, and no much larger clone is one base off. V and J lose 3 bases and 1 base, and a span of 10 bases separates them. Taken from the germline V gene, the CDR1 and CDR2 loops are SGDLS and YYNGEE. The CDR3 runs 14 residues from the cysteine to the phenylalanine. Kept here is only the CDR3 DNA, which spans 42 bases and is read in frame from base 1. The data were obtained in a study of blood T cell repertoires in COVID-19 (dated by TCRdb to the early 2020s). Describing the broader study: The collaborator samples originated in the United States, Italy and Spain and spanned the acute and convalescent phases of COVID-19. The repertoires were released in a freely available public database intended as a resource for research on the immune response to SARS-CoV-2. The samples were drawn from two sources: the first 160 participants of the ongoing ImmuneRACE study, and about 1,300 subjects contributed by 6 global collaborators. Nearly every sample came with metadata listing a de-identified subject ID, COVID-19 status, age in years and sex. Where available, HLA class I and class II types were taken from metadata supplied by the sample provider and were not determined by assay-based typing. The material from the prospective study consisted of cDNA or gDNA derived from T cells, B-cell-depleted T cells, or PBMCs. Subjects who had been exposed to COVID-19, were actively infected with it, or had recovered from it provided the deeply sampled blood TCRbeta repertoires that made up the dataset. Overall study outcomes, separate from this receptor: Clinical and demographic metadata were provided uncurated, with the amount varying by source and participant.

Each collaborating institution followed its own protocols to collect whole blood in K2EDTA tubes. Collaborator samples were shipped for TCRbeta analysis as frozen whole blood, isolated PBMCs, or DNA extracted from either sample type. TCRbeta CDR3 regions were amplified from genomic DNA using the immunoSEQ Assay, a bias-controlled multiplex PCR. From the authors' description of their analysis: Nucleated cell counts per sample were estimated from amplification of reference gene primers within the assay. To quantify the absolute abundance of each unique TCRbeta CDR3 rearrangement, sequence reads were collapsed and filtered. For each sample, productive Simpson clonality was calculated as the square root of Simpson's diversity index over productive rearrangements. As stored in TCRdb, this immuneACCESS dataset retains in-frame rearrangements with V and J assigned. A fraction of the clones does not appear; measured against another copy, unresolved V genes explain less than half of the discrepancy, and the remainder lacks a known reason. From that table come the V and J calls and clone size; the DNA was used to work out D and trimming. This sample is represented by 65,000 to 75,000 clones; more than 75% of them were singletons. Together, the top ten hold about 1.5% of the sample.

The TCR originated in a man aged 50-59 years with acute or convalescent COVID-19. The sequence is built from TRBV9 and TRBJ1-1; TRBD1 might be the D gene, on 6 matching bases. Sequenced: peripheral blood. The DNA sequence is given as TGTGCCAGCAGCGCGGGACATTGGAACACTGAAGCTTTCTTT. This yields the protein CASSAGHWNTEAFF.